These T cell receptor beta chains were read from a single sample in a study of T-cell reconstitution after alpha-beta-depleted transplantation in children. TCRdb reprocessed the PCR reads via MiXCR and lists one record per CDR3 protein. The table includes 350,000 to 500,000 distinct CDR3 sequences, over 40% detected once. Sequenced material: PBMCs, taken before TCRalphabeta/CD19-depleted stem cell transplant. These receptors originate from a girl aged 2 to 10 with aplastic anemia, due to receive a stem cell transplant. CDR3s include the opening cysteine and the closing phenylalanine or tryptophan. The order of the fields is J gene, D gene, V gene, clone size, CDR3 DNA, CDR3 protein. A D gene is named only where the DNA matches it firmly. Clone size is shown for a subset of rows, as once, few, many or a class of expanded clone.

TRBJ2-5 | - | TRBV29-1 | - | TGCAGCTACTTAGTTTCGGGCGGGGAGACCCAGTACTTC | CSYLVSGGETQYF
TRBJ1-2 | - | TRBV20-1 | - | TGCAGTGCCACTTTCCGACAGGATGGCTACACCTTC | CSATFRQDGYTF
TRBJ1-2 | - | TRBV6-2/TRBV6-3 | - | TGTGCCAGCAGTCCGGACAGACATTCCTATGGCTACACCTTC | CASSPDRHSYGYTF
TRBJ1-4 | - | TRBV29-1 | few | TGCAGCACCCGCTCGGGGGAAAAACTGTTTTTT | CSTRSGEKLFF
TRBJ2-7 | - | TRBV28 | few | TGTGCCAGCAGTTTATCCGGGGTAAACTACGAGCAGTACTTC | CASSLSGVNYEQYF
TRBJ2-5 | - | TRBV5-5 | - | TGTGCCAGCAGCCCATGGGGGGGGGCGATGGAGACCCAGTACTTC | CASSPWGGAMETQYF
TRBJ2-4 | - | TRBV6-4 | - | TGTGCCAGCAGCCGCTTCGCAGCCAAAAACATTCAGTACTTC | CASSRFAAKNIQYF
TRBJ1-6 | - | TRBV12-3/TRBV12-4 | many | TGTGCCAGCAGTTCTCGAGGAGGGGATTCACCCCTCCACTTT | CASSSRGGDSPLHF
TRBJ2-3 | - | TRBV20-1 | few | TGCAGTGCTAGCGGAAGCGGAGTATTCACAGATACGCAGTATTTT | CSASGSGVFTDTQYF
TRBJ2-3 | - | TRBV12-3/TRBV12-4 | once | TGTGCCAGCAGCGGGACCCACGCAGATACGCAGTATTTT | CASSGTHADTQYF
TRBJ2-2 | - | TRBV12-3/TRBV12-4 | - | TGTGCCAGCAGTGGTCCAGCCTCAGCCGGGGAGCTGTTTTTT | CASSGPASAGELFF
TRBJ2-4 | - | TRBV3-1 | - | TGTGCCAGCAGCCGCACCTCTGTCGGTCTGGCCAAAAACATTCAGTACTTC | CASSRTSVGLAKNIQYF
TRBJ2-1 | - | TRBV20-1 | once | TGCAGTGCTAATCAGGGACCCGATGAGCAGTTCTTC | CSANQGPDEQFF
TRBJ2-3 | TRBD1 | TRBV27 | - | TGTGCCAGCAAAGTGGGACAGATGACAGATACGCAGTATTTT | CASKVGQMTDTQYF
TRBJ2-2 | TRBD1 | TRBV6-1 | - | TGTGCCAGCGCCGAGGGACAGGGCAACACCGGGGAGCTGTTTTTT | CASAEGQGNTGELFF
TRBJ1-6 | - | TRBV20-1 | - | TGCAGTGCTAGGCGGCCCCGGGATCTCCTCCACTTT | CSARRPRDLLHF
TRBJ2-1 | TRBD1 | TRBV7-9 | few | TGTGCCAGCAGCACCAGCACAGGGGACAGCTCCTACAATGAGCAGTTCTTC | CASSTSTGDSSYNEQFF
TRBJ2-7 | - | TRBV29-1 | many | TGCAGCGCTAAGACTGGACGATCTACCTACGAGCAGTACTTC | CSAKTGRSTYEQYF
TRBJ2-2 | TRBD2 | TRBV7-6 | - | TGTGCCAGCAGCCGAAGGGTTGGACTAGCGGGAACGAACACCGGGGAGCTGTTTTTT | CASSRRVGLAGTNTGELFF
TRBJ1-1 | TRBD1 | TRBV6-1 | - | TGTGCCAGCCACATCATGACAGGGGTGACTGAAGCTTTCTTT | CASHIMTGVTEAFF